The rows below give T cell receptor beta chains drawn from one sample of a study of blood T cell repertoires in COVID-19. Only in-frame clones appear in the TCRdb table, and some are missing; sequencing was by immunoSEQ multiplex PCR. The sample gives some 300,000 clones, approximately 86% of which show up once; 1% to 1.5% is in the top ten. Material: peripheral blood. All receptors derive from a man between 65 and 85 years old with acute or convalescent COVID-19. The CDR3 runs from the conserved cysteine through the conserved F or W. D genes are given only for firm matches. Clone size is given for some rows only: seen once, a few or many times, or a class if the clone is expanded.

>TRBJ1-3|TRBD1|NA|16|TRBV5-6
CASSPDRGSFGNTIYF
TGTGCCAGCAGCCCGGACAGGGGAAGTTTTGGAAACACCATATATTTT
>TRBJ2-3|NA|NA|13|TRBV9
CASSVVREDTQYF
TGTGCCAGCAGCGTAGTCCGGGAAGATACGCAGTATTTT
>TRBJ2-2|TRBD2|NA|16|TRBV7-2
CASSLVGTSGHGELFF
TGTGCCAGCAGCTTAGTTGGGACTAGCGGCCACGGGGAGCTGTTTTTT
>TRBJ1-1|TRBD1|once|14|TRBV28
CASSLYGTVFEAFF
TGTGCCAGCAGTTTATATGGGACAGTCTTTGAAGCTTTCTTT
>TRBJ2-7|TRBD1|NA|15|TRBV28
CASQTGGRPTSSENF
TGTGCCAGCCAAACAGGGGGACGTCCAACATCGTCTGAAAACTTC
>TRBJ2-7|TRBD2|NA|14|TRBV5-1
CASRAAGSGYEQYF
TGCGCCAGCAGGGCAGCGGGAAGTGGTTACGAGCAGTACTTC
>TRBJ1-1|TRBD1|NA|15|TRBV5-4
CASSFSGQGGTEAFF
TGTGCCAGCAGCTTCTCGGGACAGGGCGGCACTGAAGCTTTCTTT
>TRBJ1-2|TRBD1|NA|13|TRBV5-1
CASTGQANYGYTF
TGCGCCAGCACCGGACAGGCTAACTATGGCTACACCTTC
>TRBJ2-7|NA|NA|12|TRBV20-1
CSASPGFYEQYF
TGCAGTGCTAGTCCAGGTTTCTACGAGCAGTACTTC
>TRBJ1-3|TRBD1|NA|14|TRBV7-2
CAGTTGTGGNTIYF
TGTGCCGGAACGACAGGGACTGGAGGAAACACCATATATTTT
>TRBJ2-5|NA|NA|17|TRBV6-2/TRBV6-3
CASSKVGGTAIQETQYF
TGTGCCAGCAGTAAGGTCGGCGGGACAGCAATTCAAGAGACCCAGTACTTC
>TRBJ1-5|TRBD1|NA|14|TRBV29-1
CSVGTGRVNQPQHF
TGCAGCGTTGGGACAGGGAGGGTCAATCAGCCCCAGCATTTT
>TRBJ1-2|TRBD1|NA|15|TRBV4-3
CASSQDLGTGSGYTF
TGCGCCAGCAGCCAAGATCTCGGGACAGGGAGTGGCTACACCTTC
>TRBJ2-3|NA|NA|13|TRBV28
CASRLDSTDTQYF
TGTGCCAGCAGGCTAGACAGCACAGATACGCAGTATTTT
>TRBJ1-5|TRBD1|NA|13|TRBV7-9
CASSPTGDQPQHF
TGTGCCAGCAGCCCGACAGGGGATCAGCCCCAGCATTTT
>TRBJ2-5|NA|NA|14|TRBV5-1
CASSPTGRQETQYF
TGCGCCAGCAGCCCAACCGGGAGACAGGAGACCCAGTACTTC
>TRBJ2-5|NA|NA|16|TRBV3-1/TRBV3-2
CASSQGAGKDQETQYF
TGTGCCAGCAGCCAAGGGGCAGGAAAGGACCAAGAGACCCAGTACTTC
>TRBJ1-4|NA|NA|15|TRBV28
CASSLYGSSREKLFF
TGTGCCAGCAGTTTATACGGGTCGTCACGCGAAAAACTGTTTTTT
>TRBJ2-1|NA|NA|15|TRBV10-3
CAISELGTGLNEQFF
TGTGCCATCAGTGAGTTAGGAACAGGGCTCAATGAGCAGTTCTTC
>TRBJ1-2|NA|NA|14|TRBV19
CASGSRGANYGYTF
TGTGCCAGTGGTTCCAGGGGAGCTAACTATGGCTACACCTTC
>TRBJ1-1|NA|NA|15|TRBV28
CASSLLAGASAEAFF
TGTGCCAGCAGTTTATTGGCAGGGGCGAGCGCTGAAGCTTTCTTT
>TRBJ2-5|NA|NA|15|TRBV13
CASSWSQRAQETQYF
TGTGCCAGCAGCTGGAGCCAGCGCGCCCAAGAGACCCAGTACTTC
>TRBJ1-1|TRBD1|NA|16|TRBV7-4
CASSVPRDRAEGGAFF
TGTGCCAGCAGCGTCCCTCGGGACAGGGCCGAAGGGGGGGCTTTCTTT
>TRBJ1-5|TRBD1|NA|17|TRBV28
CASSYGQGKYSNQPQHF
TGTGCCAGCAGTTATGGACAGGGGAAATATAGCAATCAGCCCCAGCATTTT